The source of this T cell receptor (gamma chain) is a study of Vδ1+ human thymocytes. Whole-study findings and limits: Unexpected Vdelta2 sequences could cause misinterpretation of bulk repertoire data. In the thymus, TRG and TRD repertoires looked highly polyclonal with Gaussian CDR3 lengths. Thymic delta-chain repertoires held around 20% Vdelta2 sequences and few Vdelta3, despite high sort purity.

The template was reverse-transcribed extracted RNA. The CDR3 regions were amplified by multiplex PCR from V-gene primers to a constant-region primer. TCRdb called clones anew from the multiplex PCR reads with CATT. The sample contains more than 25,000 gamma-chain clones, roughly 20% of which appear only once. Thymocytes were sorted as CD3+ TCRVdelta1+ TCRVdelta2- after alphabeta T cell depletion. Vdelta1+ thymocyte sorts reached between roughly 96% and 99.6% purity. After removal of 3 bases from V and 3 bases from J, the junction contained 5 bases not matched to a gene. Germline CDR1 and CDR2: VENAVY and YDSYNSRV. The CDR3 covers 13 residues. With respect to this clone: Its specificity is not known.

Sequenced sample: Vdelta1+ gamma-delta thymocytes from the thymus. Subset given: FACS-sorted CD3+ TCRalphabeta- TCRVdelta1+ TCRVdelta2- thymocytes. The rearrangement links TRGV8 to TRGJ1 or TRGJ2. This TCR came from a boy less than two years old who had congenital heart surgery. In DNA form, the CDR3 reads TGTGCCACCTGGGATGCCTGTTATTATAAGAAACTCTTT. Translation gives CATWDACYYKKLF.